The next 25 T cell receptor beta chains were all read from a single sample in a study of shared clonotypes between healthy human individuals. The protocol was immunoSEQ multiplex PCR, while the TCRdb copy is restricted to in-frame clones and leaves out a portion. The sample has 100,000 to 120,000 clones, around 71% seen once. Sequencing was carried out using memory CD8+ T cells sorted from blood. Subset described: CD45RO+ cells pooled with CCR7-negative TemRA cells. The receptors here all came from a woman aged 30 to 39 in good health.

The CDR3 DNA follows: TGTGCCTGGAGTGTAACAGCGGGAGGGTACAATGAGCAGTTCTTC. This codes for CAWSVTAGGYNEQFF. The chain carries TRBV30 and TRBJ2-1, with 10 bases identical to TRBD2. The CDR3 runs 15 residues. The germline gives CDR1 GTSNPN, CDR2 SVGIG (reference sequence). Trimming at V came to 0 bases and at J to 4 bases, leaving 3 bases not matched to a gene.

J is TRBJ2-1 and V is TRBV2, with a weak D call TRBD2 (7 bases). V lost 4 bases and J lost 6, with 13 bases in between. This CDR3 is 14 amino acids long. From germline, CDR1 is SNHLY and CDR2 FYNNEI. The CDR3 DNA follows: TGTGCCAGCAGTGGGGGGGGCGTCGGCAATGAGCAGTTCTTC. Its translation: CASSGGGVGNEQFF.

This clone was picked up one time. The chain combines TRBV5-4 with TRBJ1-2; 8 bases fit TRBD1. The CDR3 has 16 amino acids. The germline gives CDR1 SGHNT, CDR2 YYREEE (reference sequence). Trimming took 0 bases from V and 7 from J; bases not matched to a gene: 11. CDR3 sequence reads: CASSLAQGRGLIGYTF. The CDR3 bases are TGTGCCAGCAGCTTGGCCCAGGGCAGGGGGCTTATTGGCTACACCTTC.

The J gene is TRBJ2-7, the V gene TRBV19; D unclear. V was pared by 1 base and J by 6 bases, with 7 bases between. Germline assignment: CDR1 LNHDA and CDR2 SQIVND (reference sequence). The CDR3 has 12 residues. Here the CDR3 DNA reads TGTGCCAGTAGTATAGGGTCCGGCGAGCAGTACTTC. Translation gives CASSIGSGEQYF.

This clone was detected once. At one end the junction does not follow the germline gene, possibly because of a read error. V and J are TRBV6-1 and TRBJ2-6; a weak D match, TRBD1 (6 bases). This CDR3 is 18 amino acids long. Germline CDR1 MNHNS, CDR2 SASEGT. The CDR3 DNA reads as TGTGCCAGCAGTGGTCGCATAGGGGGAACAAAGTCGGGCCAACGTCCTGACTTC. Encoded protein: CASSGRIGGTKSGQRPDF.

This rearrangement joins TRBV5-6 to TRBJ2-5, with D possibly matching TRBD2 (6 bases). The DNA end is more similar to TRBJ2-7, so the J call may be wrong. The germline CDR1 and CDR2 sequences are SGHDT and YYEEEE. This CDR3 region has 14 residues. The CDR3 region is CASSLGEGGYEQYF. The CDR3 nucleotides read TGTGCCAGCAGCTTGGGTGAGGGAGGCTACGAGCAGTACTTC.

The gene calls are TRBV7-9 and TRBJ1-2; possibly TRBD1 for D (6 bases). From germline, CDR1 is SEHNR and CDR2 FQNEAQ (reference sequence). The CDR3 spans 14 residues. Trimming shortened V by 5 bases and J by 3 bases, and 13 bases separated the two germline ends. CDR3 coding DNA: TGTGCCAGCAGCCCTATAACAGGGTACTATGGCTACACCTTC. Translated: CASSPITGYYGYTF.

This clone was seen more than once but under ten times. The rearrangement joins TRBV6-1 to TRBJ1-2, with TRBD1 as a possible D gene (6 bases). The CDR3 spans 16 residues. V shed 2 bases and J shed 2 bases, with 15 bases lying between them. Germline V CDR1 and CDR2: MNHNS, SASEGT. The CDR3 here is CASSEYRTDQNYGYTF. The CDR3 DNA is TGTGCCAGCAGTGAATATAGGACAGACCAAAACTATGGCTACACCTTC.

This chain joins TRBV6-4 and TRBJ2-5, with 8 nucleotides matching TRBD2. The better agreement between TRBJ2-7 and the DNA end casts doubt on the J call. Germline loops: CDR1 MRHNA, CDR2 SNTAGT. The CDR3 has 15 residues. As DNA, the CDR3 is TGTGCCAGCAGTGATCAAGCGGGAGAGGGGTACGAGCAGTACTTC. This translates into CASSDQAGEGYEQYF.

The rearrangement links TRBV5-1 to TRBJ2-5; 10 bases are shared with TRBD1. Germline V gene lookup returns CDR1 SGHRS and CDR2 YFSETQ. CDR3 length equals 15 residues. Trimming at V came to 0 bases and at J to 5 bases, leaving 4 bases not matched to a gene. The DNA for the CDR3 is TGCGCCAGCAGCTTGGGACAGGGGGCTTGGGAGACCCAGTACTTC. Its translation is CASSLGQGAWETQYF.

The gene calls are TRBV20-1 and TRBJ2-5; D gene ambiguous. The J call is uncertain, as TRBJ2-7 better fits the DNA end. This CDR3 is built from 11 residues. CDR1 DFQATT and CDR2 SNEGSKA come from the germline V gene (reference sequence). CDR3: CSANQVIEQYF. In DNA form, the CDR3 reads TGCAGTGCTAACCAGGTTATCGAGCAGTACTTC.

This clone was found once. The V call is TRBV5-1, the J call TRBJ2-1; 8 nucleotides agree with TRBD2. The germline V gene encodes CDR1 SGHRS and CDR2 YFSETQ. The CDR3 loop spans 15 amino acids. With V trimmed by 0 bases and J by 8 bases, 7 bases remained unmatched. The CDR3, as DNA: TGCGCCAGCAGCTTGGCCCTAAGCGGGAGTGATGAGCAGTTCTTC. Protein: CASSLALSGSDEQFF.

A note on this clone: A much larger clonotype is one base distant, so this may be a read error. This sequence joins TRBV6-4 and TRBJ1-1, with D possibly TRBD1 on 5 matching bases. Trimming removed 2 bases from V and 2 bases from J, with 6 bases in between. This CDR3 has 13 amino acids. Per germline, CDR1 MRHNA and CDR2 SNTAGT. CDR3 protein: CASSDRDNTEAFF. The CDR3 region has the DNA TGTGCCAGCAGTGACCGGGACAACACTGAAGCTTTCTTT.

This clone showed up just a few times. The rearrangement joins TRBV7-9 to TRBJ2-1, with 8 bases aligning to TRBD1. V was pared by 4 bases and J by 4 bases, with 9 bases of the junction left unmatched. Germline lookup yields CDR1 SEHNR and CDR2 FQNEAQ (reference sequence). The CDR3 totals 16 residues. The CDR3 DNA is TGTGCCAGCAGCTCGTCCGACAGGGGTAATTACAATGAGCAGTTCTTC. Translated, it gives CASSSSDRGNYNEQFF.

The chain couples TRBV28 to TRBJ1-4; D call uncertain. This CDR3 is built from 16 residues. Looked up from germline, CDR1 is MDHEN and CDR2 is SYDVKM. V lost 2 bases and J lost 0, with 10 bases in between. In nucleotides, the CDR3 is TGTGCCAGCAGTTTACGCGTCAGAGCAACTAATGAAAAACTGTTTTTT. It encodes CASSLRVRATNEKLFF.

This chain joins TRBV28 and TRBJ2-7; D is undetermined. V was clipped by 0 bases and J by 2 bases, with 5 bases between them. Germline V lookup: CDR1 MDHEN, CDR2 SYDVKM. The CDR3 is 13 amino acids. CDR3 region: CASSLWATYEQYF. In DNA, the CDR3 is TGTGCCAGCAGTTTATGGGCCACCTACGAGCAGTACTTC.

The chain uses TRBV9 and TRBJ2-3; TRBD2 matches at 9 bases. The V gene's germline CDR1 is SGDLS and CDR2 YYNGEE. The CDR3 spans 16 residues. With 3 bases clipped from V and 0 bases from J, the junction kept 5 bases outside the gene matches. DNA for the CDR3: TGTGCCAGCAGCGGCGGGAGGGCCGCTAGCACAGATACGCAGTATTTT. Its translation: CASSGGRAASTDTQYF.

There are a few counts of this clone. The chain joins TRBV19 to TRBJ1-1; unclear D gene. The CDR3 is made up of 14 amino acids. Germline V CDR1 and CDR2: LNHDA, SQIVND (reference sequence). The ends were cut back, 3 bases at V and 0 bases at J, with 8 bases in the middle. The CDR3 loop reads CASSMWSMNTEAFF. As DNA, the CDR3 is TGTGCCAGTAGTATGTGGTCTATGAACACTGAAGCTTTCTTT. Supplemented by reference TRBV19 and TRBJ1-1, the full variable domain reads DGGITQSPKYLFRKEGQNVTLSCEQNLNHDAMYWYRQDPGQGLRLIYYSQIVNDFQKGDIAEGYSVSREKKESFPLTVTSAQKNPTAFYLCASSMWSMNTEAFFGQGTRLTVV.

The genes are TRBV29-1 and TRBJ2-7; 7 bases fit TRBD1. The V gene end was trimmed by 7 bases and the J gene end by 3 bases; junction bases not matched to a gene: 12. Germline V gene data show CDR1 as SQVTM and CDR2 as ANQGSEA. The CDR3 contains 14 residues. CDR3 DNA: TGCAGCGCCGTTGACAGGGCTCGTGGCTACGAGCAGTACTTC. Residues: CSAVDRARGYEQYF.

The J gene is TRBJ2-5, the V gene TRBV4-1, with D perhaps TRBD2 (5 bases). The CDR3 is 12 residues long. V lost 0 bases and J 11 bases, leaving 10 bases between the germline ends. CDR1 and CDR2 from the germline V gene are MGHRA and YSYEKL. This CDR3 is CASSQDGGEQYF. CDR3 DNA: TGCGCCAGCAGCCAAGACGGAGGAGAGCAGTACTTC.

This chain uses TRBV14 with TRBJ2-1; D ambiguous. The CDR3 is made up of 18 amino acids. Looked up from germline, CDR1 is SGHDN and CDR2 is FVKESK. V was pared by 4 bases and J by 0 bases, with 19 bases between. Here the CDR3 reads CASSPEPGPSASYNEQFF. The CDR3 coding sequence is TGTGCCAGCAGCCCCGAACCCGGACCGTCGGCCTCCTACAATGAGCAGTTCTTC.

This clone was recorded a few times. This chain uses TRBV13 with TRBJ2-1, with 13 bases matching TRBD2. This CDR3 contains 17 residues. The germline V gene encodes CDR1 PRHDT and CDR2 FYEKMQ (reference sequence). After removal of 4 bases from V and 5 bases from J, the junction contained 8 bases not matched to a gene. CDR3 coding DNA: TGTGCCAGCAGCTCCCCAGGACTAGCGGGGGAAGACAATGAGCAGTTCTTC. Its translation is CASSSPGLAGEDNEQFF.

J is TRBJ2-1 and V is TRBV6-7, with unresolved D. TRBV6-7 is an open reading frame whose function is uncertain. The V and J ends lost 10 bases and 0 bases respectively, with 7 bases between them. The CDR3 totals 12 residues. The CDR3 protein is CATTGSYNEQFF. CDR3 bases: TGTGCCACCACGGGCTCCTACAATGAGCAGTTCTTC.

This clone was seen a single time. The chain uses TRBV28 and TRBJ1-5; the D is unclear. This CDR3 comprises 13 residues. V lost 3 bases and J 2 bases, leaving 5 bases between the germline ends. CDR1 is MDHEN and CDR2 is SYDVKM in the germline V gene. CDR3 loop: CASSFQGNQPQHF. CDR3 coding DNA: TGTGCCAGCAGTTTTCAGGGCAATCAGCCCCAGCATTTT. The complete variable domain, with remaining parts taken from reference TRBV28 and TRBJ1-5, reads DVKVTQSSRYLVKRTGEKVFLECVQDMDHENMFWYRQDPGLGLRLIYFSYDVKMKEKGDIPEGYSVSREKKERFSLILESASTNQTSMYLCASSFQGNQPQHFGDGTRLSIL.

The chain joins TRBV18 to TRBJ2-7; TRBD2 agrees at 12 bases. With V trimmed by 2 bases and J by 5 bases, 4 bases remained unmatched. Germline CDR1 and CDR2: KGHSH and LQKENI. CDR3 size: 15 residues. CDR3 DNA sequence: TGTGCCAGCTCACCAAGACTAGCGGGAGCCAACGAGCAGTACTTC. Amino acids: CASSPRLAGANEQYF.